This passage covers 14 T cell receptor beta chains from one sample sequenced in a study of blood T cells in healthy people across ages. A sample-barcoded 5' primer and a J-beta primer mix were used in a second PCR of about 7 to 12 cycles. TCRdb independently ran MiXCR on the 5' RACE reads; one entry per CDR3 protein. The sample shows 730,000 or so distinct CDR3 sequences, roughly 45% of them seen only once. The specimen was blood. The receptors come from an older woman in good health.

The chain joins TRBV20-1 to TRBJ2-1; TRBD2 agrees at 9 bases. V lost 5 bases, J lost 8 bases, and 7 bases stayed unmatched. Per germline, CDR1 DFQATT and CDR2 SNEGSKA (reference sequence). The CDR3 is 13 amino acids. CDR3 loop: CSAFPGLADEQFF. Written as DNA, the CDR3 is TGCAGTGCTTTCCCGGGACTAGCCGATGAGCAGTTCTTC.

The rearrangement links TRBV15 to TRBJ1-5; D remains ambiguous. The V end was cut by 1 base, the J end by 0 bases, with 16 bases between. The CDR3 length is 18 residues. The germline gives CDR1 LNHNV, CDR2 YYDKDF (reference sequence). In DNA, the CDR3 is TGTGCCACCAGCAGAGTGGTTACAGCTGATTATAGCAATCAGCCCCAGCATTTT. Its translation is CATSRVVTADYSNQPQHF.

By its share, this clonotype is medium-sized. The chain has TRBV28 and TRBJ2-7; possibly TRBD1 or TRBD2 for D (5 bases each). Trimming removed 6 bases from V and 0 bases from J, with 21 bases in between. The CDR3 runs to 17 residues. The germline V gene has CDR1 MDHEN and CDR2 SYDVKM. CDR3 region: CASSPGIPSWSSYEQYF. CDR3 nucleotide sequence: TGTGCCAGCAGCCCAGGGATCCCTAGCTGGAGCTCCTACGAGCAGTACTTC.

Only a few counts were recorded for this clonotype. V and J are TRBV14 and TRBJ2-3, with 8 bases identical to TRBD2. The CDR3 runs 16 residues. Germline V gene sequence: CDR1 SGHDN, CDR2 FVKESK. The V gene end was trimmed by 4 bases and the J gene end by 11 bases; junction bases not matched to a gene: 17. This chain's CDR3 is CASSPYISGVPLKQYF. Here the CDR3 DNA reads TGTGCCAGCAGCCCCTACATTAGCGGGGTCCCTTTGAAGCAGTATTTT.

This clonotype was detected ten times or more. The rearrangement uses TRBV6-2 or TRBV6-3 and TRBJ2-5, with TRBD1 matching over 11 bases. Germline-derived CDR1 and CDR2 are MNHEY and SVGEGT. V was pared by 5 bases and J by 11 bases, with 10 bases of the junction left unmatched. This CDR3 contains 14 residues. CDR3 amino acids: CASSPRTGGDEQYF. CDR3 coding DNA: TGTGCCAGCAGTCCCCGGACAGGGGGCGATGAGCAGTACTTC.

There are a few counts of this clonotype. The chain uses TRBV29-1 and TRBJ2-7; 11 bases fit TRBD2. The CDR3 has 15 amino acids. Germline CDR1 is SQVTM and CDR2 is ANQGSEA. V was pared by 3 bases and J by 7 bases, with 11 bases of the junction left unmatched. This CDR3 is CSVDLAGGTYNEQYF. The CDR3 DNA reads TGCAGCGTTGATTTAGCGGGGGGGACCTACAATGAGCAGTACTTC.

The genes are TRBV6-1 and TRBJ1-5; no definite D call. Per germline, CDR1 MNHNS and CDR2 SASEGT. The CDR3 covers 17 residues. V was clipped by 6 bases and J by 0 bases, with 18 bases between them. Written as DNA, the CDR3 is TGTGCCAGCAGCCACACCCCAGAGACGCCTAGCAATCAGCCCCAGCATTTT. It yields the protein CASSHTPETPSNQPQHF.

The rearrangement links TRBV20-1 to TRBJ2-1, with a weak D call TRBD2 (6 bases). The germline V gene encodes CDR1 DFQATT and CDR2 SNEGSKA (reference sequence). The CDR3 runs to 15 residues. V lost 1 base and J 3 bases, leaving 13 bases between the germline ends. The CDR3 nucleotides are TGCAGTGCTAGAGTGGGGACTGGGAACTACAATGAGCAGTTCTTC. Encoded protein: CSARVGTGNYNEQFF.

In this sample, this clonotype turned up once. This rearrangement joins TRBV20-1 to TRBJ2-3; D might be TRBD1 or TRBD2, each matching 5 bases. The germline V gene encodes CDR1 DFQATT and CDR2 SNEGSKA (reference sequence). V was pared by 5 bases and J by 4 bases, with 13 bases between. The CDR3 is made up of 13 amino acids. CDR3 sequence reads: CSAGWDGSDTQYF. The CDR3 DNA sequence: TGCAGTGCTGGGTGGGACGGGTCAGATACGCAGTATTTT.

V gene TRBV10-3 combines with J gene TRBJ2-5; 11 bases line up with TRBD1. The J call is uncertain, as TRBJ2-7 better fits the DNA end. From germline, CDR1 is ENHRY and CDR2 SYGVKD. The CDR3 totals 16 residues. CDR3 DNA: TGTGCCATCAGTGGGTCACGGACAGGGGGCATCGACGAGCAGTACTTC. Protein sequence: CAISGSRTGGIDEQYF.

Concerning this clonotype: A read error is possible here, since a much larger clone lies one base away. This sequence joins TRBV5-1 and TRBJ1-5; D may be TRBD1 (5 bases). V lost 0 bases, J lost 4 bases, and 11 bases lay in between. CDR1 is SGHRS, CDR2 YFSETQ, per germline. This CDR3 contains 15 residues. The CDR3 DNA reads TGCGCCAGCAGCTTGGGGGACGGCGGGAATCAGCCCCAGCATTTT. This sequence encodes CASSLGDGGNQPQHF.

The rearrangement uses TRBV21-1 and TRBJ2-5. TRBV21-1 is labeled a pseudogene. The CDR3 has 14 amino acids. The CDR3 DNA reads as TGTGCCAGCAGCAAAAGGCCGACCGCGGCTCCCCAGTACTTC. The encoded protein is CASSKRPTAAPQYF.

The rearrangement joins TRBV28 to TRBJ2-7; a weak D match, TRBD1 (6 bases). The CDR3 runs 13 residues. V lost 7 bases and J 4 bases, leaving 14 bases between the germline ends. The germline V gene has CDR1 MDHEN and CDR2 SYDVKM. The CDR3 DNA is TGTGCCAGCACCCCCTCGGACAGTTACGAGCAGTACTTC. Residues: CASTPSDSYEQYF.

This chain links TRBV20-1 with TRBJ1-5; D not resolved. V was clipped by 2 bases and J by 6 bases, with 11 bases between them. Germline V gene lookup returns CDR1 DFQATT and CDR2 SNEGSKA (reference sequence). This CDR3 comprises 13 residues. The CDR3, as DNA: TGCAGTGCTAGACCTCAGGACGGTCAGCCCCAGCATTTT. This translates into CSARPQDGQPQHF.